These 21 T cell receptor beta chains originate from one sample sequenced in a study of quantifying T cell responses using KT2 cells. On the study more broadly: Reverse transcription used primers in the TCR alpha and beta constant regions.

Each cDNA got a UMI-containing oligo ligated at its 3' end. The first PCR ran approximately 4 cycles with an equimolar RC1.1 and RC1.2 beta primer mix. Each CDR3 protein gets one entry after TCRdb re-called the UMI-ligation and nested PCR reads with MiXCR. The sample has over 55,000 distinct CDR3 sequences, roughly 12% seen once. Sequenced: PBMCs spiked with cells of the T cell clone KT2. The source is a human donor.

As DNA, the CDR3 is TGTGCCAGCAGCTTAGTAGGAGCAGGGGGAAATCAGCCCCAGCATTTT. Its protein product is CASSLVGAGGNQPQHF. This chain connects TRBV7-9 to TRBJ1-5; 7 bases are a match to TRBD1. The CDR3 covers 16 residues. The J segment lost 4 bases and the V segment lost 1 base, leaving 7 bases of the junction unmatched. Germline CDR1 reads SEHNR; CDR2 reads FQNEAQ (reference sequence).

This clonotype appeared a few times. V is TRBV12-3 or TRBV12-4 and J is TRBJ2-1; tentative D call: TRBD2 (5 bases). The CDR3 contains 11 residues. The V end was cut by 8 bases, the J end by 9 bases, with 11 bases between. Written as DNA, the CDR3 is TGTGCCAGCTCCCTCCGGGGTGAGCAGTTCTTC. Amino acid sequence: CASSLRGEQFF.

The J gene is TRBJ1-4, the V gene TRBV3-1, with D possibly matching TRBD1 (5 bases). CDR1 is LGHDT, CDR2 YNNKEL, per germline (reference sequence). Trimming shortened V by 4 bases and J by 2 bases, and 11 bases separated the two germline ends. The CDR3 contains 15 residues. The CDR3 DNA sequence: TGTGCCAGCAGCCGGGGGACTGGGACTAATGAAAAACTGTTTTTT. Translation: CASSRGTGTNEKLFF.

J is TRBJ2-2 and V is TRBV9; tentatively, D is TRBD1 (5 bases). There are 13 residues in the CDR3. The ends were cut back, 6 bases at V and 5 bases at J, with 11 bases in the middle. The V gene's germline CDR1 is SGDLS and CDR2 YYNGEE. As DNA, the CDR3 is TGTGCCAGCAATCAGGGTTTTACCGGGGAGCTGTTTTTT. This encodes CASNQGFTGELFF.

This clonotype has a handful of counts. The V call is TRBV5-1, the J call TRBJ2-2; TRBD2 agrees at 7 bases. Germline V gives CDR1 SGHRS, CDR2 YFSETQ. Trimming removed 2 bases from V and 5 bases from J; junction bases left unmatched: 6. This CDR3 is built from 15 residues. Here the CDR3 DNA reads TGCGCCAGCAGCTTTACGGGAGGTTCTACCGGGGAGCTGTTTTTT. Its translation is CASSFTGGSTGELFF. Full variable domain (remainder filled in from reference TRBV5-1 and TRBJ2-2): KAGVTQTPRYLIKTRGQQVTLSCSPISGHRSVSWYQQTPGQGLQFLFEYFSETQRNKGNFPGRFSGRQFSNSRSEMNVSTLELGDSALYLCASSFTGGSTGELFFGEGSRLTVL.

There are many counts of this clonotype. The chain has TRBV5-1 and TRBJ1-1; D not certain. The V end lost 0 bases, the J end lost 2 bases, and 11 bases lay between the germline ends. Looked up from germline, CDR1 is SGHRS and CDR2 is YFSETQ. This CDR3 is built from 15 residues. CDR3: CASSLGAALNTEAFF. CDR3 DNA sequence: TGCGCCAGCAGCTTGGGGGCAGCACTAAACACTGAAGCTTTCTTT. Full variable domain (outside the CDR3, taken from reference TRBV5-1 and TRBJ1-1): KAGVTQTPRYLIKTRGQQVTLSCSPISGHRSVSWYQQTPGQGLQFLFEYFSETQRNKGNFPGRFSGRQFSNSRSEMNVSTLELGDSALYLCASSLGAALNTEAFFGQGTRLTVV.

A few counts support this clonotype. The CDR3 sequence: CASSLAGTEDTQYF. The CDR3, as DNA: TGTGCCAGCAGCTTAGCCGGGACAGAAGATACGCAGTATTTT. The chain combines TRBV7-6 with TRBJ2-3; 7 bases agree with TRBD1. CDR1 and CDR2 (germline): SGHVS, FNYEAQ. The CDR3 extends over 14 amino acids. The V and J ends lost 0 bases and 5 bases, in that order; junction bases with no gene match: 2.

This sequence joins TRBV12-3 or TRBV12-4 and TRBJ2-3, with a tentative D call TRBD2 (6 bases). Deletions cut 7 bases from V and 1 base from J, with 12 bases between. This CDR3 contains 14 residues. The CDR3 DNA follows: TGTGCCAGCAATTTGGGAGGCGGCACAGATACGCAGTATTTT. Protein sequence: CASNLGGGTDTQYF.

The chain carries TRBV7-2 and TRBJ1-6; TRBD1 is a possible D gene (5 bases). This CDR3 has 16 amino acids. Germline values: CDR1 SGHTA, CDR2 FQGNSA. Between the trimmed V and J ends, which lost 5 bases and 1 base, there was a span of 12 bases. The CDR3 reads CASSLRGLSYNSPLHF. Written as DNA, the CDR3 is TGTGCCAGCAGCCTCCGGGGACTTTCCTATAATTCACCCCTCCACTTT. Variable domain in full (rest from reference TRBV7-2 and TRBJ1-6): GAGVSQSPSNKVTEKGKDVELRCDPISGHTALYWYRQSLGQGLEFLIYFQGNSAPDKSGLPSDRFSAERTGGSVSTLTIQRTQQEDSAVYLCASSLRGLSYNSPLHFGNGTRLTVT.

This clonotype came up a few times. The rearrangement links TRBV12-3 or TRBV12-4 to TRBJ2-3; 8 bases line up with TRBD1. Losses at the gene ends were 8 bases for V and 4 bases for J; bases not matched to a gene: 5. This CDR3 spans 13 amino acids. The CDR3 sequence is CASCRQGPDTQYF. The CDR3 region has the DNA TGTGCCAGCTGCAGACAGGGGCCAGATACGCAGTATTTT.

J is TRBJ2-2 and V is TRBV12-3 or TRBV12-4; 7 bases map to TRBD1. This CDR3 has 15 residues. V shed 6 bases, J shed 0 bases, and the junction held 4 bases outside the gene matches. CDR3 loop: CASRDRWANTGELFF. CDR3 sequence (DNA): TGTGCCAGCAGGGACAGGTGGGCGAACACCGGGGAGCTGTTTTTT.

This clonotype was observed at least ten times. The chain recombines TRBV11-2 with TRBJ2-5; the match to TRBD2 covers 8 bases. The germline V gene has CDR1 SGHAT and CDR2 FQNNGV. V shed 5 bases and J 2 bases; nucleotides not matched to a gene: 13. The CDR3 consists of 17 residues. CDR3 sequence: CASSPRRAGGGQETQYF. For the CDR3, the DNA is TGTGCCAGCAGCCCCCGAAGGGCGGGGGGCGGGCAAGAGACCCAGTACTTC.

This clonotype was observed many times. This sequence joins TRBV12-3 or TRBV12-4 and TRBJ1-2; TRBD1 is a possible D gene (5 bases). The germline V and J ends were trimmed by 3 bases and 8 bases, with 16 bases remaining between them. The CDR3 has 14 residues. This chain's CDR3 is CASSFGATRGGYTF. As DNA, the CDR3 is TGTGCCAGCAGTTTTGGGGCCACCCGTGGAGGCTACACCTTC.

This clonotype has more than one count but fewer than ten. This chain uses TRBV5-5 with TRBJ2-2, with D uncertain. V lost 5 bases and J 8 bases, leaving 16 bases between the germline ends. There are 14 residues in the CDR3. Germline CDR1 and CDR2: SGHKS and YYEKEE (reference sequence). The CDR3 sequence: CASSPDSLLGELFF. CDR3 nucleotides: TGTGCCAGCAGTCCTGACTCGCTTCTGGGGGAGCTGTTTTTT.

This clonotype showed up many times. For the CDR3, the DNA is TGTGCCAGCCGCCGGGACAGTCGCTCCTACAATGAGCAGTTCTTC. Translation gives CASRRDSRSYNEQFF. The chain employs TRBV12-3 or TRBV12-4 and TRBJ2-1, with 7 bases lining up with TRBD1. There are 15 residues in the CDR3. The J segment lost 0 bases and the V segment lost 8 bases, leaving 7 bases of the junction unmatched.

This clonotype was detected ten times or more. The CDR3 DNA follows: TGCAGCTTGGGACTAGCCAAAAACATTCAGTACTTC. Protein: CSLGLAKNIQYF. The V and J genes are TRBV20-1 and TRBJ2-4; D is possibly TRBD2 (6 bases). CDR1 and CDR2 from the germline V gene are DFQATT and SNEGSKA (reference sequence). This CDR3 comprises 12 residues.

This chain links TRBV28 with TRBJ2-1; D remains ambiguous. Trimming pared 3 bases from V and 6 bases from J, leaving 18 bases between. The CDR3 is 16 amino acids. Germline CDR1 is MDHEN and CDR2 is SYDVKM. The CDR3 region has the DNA TGTGCCAGCAGTTTCCCGGTTGGCGGCAAAGGCAATGAGCAGTTCTTC. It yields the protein CASSFPVGGKGNEQFF.

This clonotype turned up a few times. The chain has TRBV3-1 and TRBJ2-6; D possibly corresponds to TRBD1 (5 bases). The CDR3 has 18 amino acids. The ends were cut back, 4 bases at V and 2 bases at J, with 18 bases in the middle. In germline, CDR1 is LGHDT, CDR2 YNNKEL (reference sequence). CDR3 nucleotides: TGTGCCAGCAGCCGGGCAAGCTCAGGGTTGGCTGGGGCCAACGTCCTGACTTTC. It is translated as CASSRASSGLAGANVLTF.

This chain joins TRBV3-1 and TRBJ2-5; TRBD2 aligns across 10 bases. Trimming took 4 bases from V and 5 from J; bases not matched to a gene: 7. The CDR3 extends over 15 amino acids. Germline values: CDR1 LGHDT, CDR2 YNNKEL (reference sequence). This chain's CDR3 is CASSPLAGGGETQYF. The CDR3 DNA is TGTGCCAGCAGCCCCTTAGCGGGGGGCGGCGAGACCCAGTACTTC.

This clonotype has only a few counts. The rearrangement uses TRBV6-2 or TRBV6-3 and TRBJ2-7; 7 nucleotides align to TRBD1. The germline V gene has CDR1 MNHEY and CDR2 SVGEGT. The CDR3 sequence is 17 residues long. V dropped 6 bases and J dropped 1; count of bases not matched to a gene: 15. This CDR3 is CASSLTGFGQVSYEQYF. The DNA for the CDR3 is TGTGCCAGCAGCCTTACCGGTTTCGGACAGGTTTCCTACGAGCAGTACTTC.

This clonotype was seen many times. The DNA of the CDR3 is TGTGCCACCAGCAGAGATCTGAGGGGGTATTCAACTAATGAAAAACTGTTTTTT. It specifies CATSRDLRGYSTNEKLFF. The chain couples TRBV15 to TRBJ1-4; tentatively, D is TRBD1 (6 bases). The germline gives CDR1 LNHNV, CDR2 YYDKDF (reference sequence). The CDR3 spans 18 residues. Trimming pared 0 bases from V and 0 bases from J, leaving 14 bases between.